This T cell receptor (beta chain) was captured in a study of T cells in women clearing cervical HPV infection. A word on this clone: The CDR3 extends 3 residues past the end of the read, so its final part is completed from the germline J gene.

Trimming stripped 2 bases from V and 7 bases from J, with 9 bases between. Germline CDR1 SNHLY, CDR2 FYNNEI. CDR3 length: 13 residues. Generated by immunoSEQ multiplex PCR, the TCRdb table keeps only in-frame clones and is missing some. The sample data list 30,000 to 35,000 clones. The rearrangement uses TRBV2 and TRBJ1-5, with D perhaps TRBD1 (5 bases). The receptor comes from a woman aged 18 to 75 with a cervical HPV16 infection that either progressed to CIN3+ or cleared (not recorded which). Sequenced input: blood buffy coat. CDR3 bases read: TGTGCCAGCAGTGAACAGGGTCCCCAGCCC. Encoded protein: CASSEQGPQP. The whole CDR3 region reads CASSEQGPQPQHF. Complete variable domain (other parts from reference TRBV2 and TRBJ1-5): EPEVTQTPSHQVTQMGQEVILRCVPISNHLYFYWYRQILGQKVEFLVSFYNNEISEKSEIFDDQFSVERPDGSNFTLKIRSTKLEDSAMYFCASSEQGPQPQHFGDGTRLSIL.